What follows describes a single T cell receptor beta chain. Its antigen is as yet unknown. Unique molecular identifiers were in the cDNA, with template-switch universal primer binding. TCRdb processed the 5' RACE reads anew with MiXCR; each CDR3 protein has one entry. The sample comprises around 240,000 distinct CDR3 sequences, approximately 7% of which are singletons, and 3.5% to 4% rests with the top ten. This entry belongs to a study of identical twins. Broader study findings: Conclusions relied on cross-sectional statistical analysis, not following the same donors. When twins shared out-of-frame alpha sequences, those sequences had excess low generation probability.

Germline CDR1 is MNHEY and CDR2 is SMNVEV (reference sequence). V lost 6 bases to trimming and J lost 2 bases, with 10 bases between them. This CDR3 is built from 13 residues. These data were also filed under a second study, of yellow fever vaccine responses in identical twins. That study adds: Twins showed a vaccine T cell response that reportedly seemed partly convergent, partly personalized.

Material: memory (CD45RO+) T cells sorted from blood. The TCR sequence derives from a woman aged 18-29 years in good health. The rearrangement joins TRBV27 to TRBJ1-2, with D possibly TRBD1 on 5 matching bases. The CDR3 coding sequence is TGTGCCAGCAGACCACGACAGAACTATGGCTACACCTTC. It encodes CASRPRQNYGYTF.